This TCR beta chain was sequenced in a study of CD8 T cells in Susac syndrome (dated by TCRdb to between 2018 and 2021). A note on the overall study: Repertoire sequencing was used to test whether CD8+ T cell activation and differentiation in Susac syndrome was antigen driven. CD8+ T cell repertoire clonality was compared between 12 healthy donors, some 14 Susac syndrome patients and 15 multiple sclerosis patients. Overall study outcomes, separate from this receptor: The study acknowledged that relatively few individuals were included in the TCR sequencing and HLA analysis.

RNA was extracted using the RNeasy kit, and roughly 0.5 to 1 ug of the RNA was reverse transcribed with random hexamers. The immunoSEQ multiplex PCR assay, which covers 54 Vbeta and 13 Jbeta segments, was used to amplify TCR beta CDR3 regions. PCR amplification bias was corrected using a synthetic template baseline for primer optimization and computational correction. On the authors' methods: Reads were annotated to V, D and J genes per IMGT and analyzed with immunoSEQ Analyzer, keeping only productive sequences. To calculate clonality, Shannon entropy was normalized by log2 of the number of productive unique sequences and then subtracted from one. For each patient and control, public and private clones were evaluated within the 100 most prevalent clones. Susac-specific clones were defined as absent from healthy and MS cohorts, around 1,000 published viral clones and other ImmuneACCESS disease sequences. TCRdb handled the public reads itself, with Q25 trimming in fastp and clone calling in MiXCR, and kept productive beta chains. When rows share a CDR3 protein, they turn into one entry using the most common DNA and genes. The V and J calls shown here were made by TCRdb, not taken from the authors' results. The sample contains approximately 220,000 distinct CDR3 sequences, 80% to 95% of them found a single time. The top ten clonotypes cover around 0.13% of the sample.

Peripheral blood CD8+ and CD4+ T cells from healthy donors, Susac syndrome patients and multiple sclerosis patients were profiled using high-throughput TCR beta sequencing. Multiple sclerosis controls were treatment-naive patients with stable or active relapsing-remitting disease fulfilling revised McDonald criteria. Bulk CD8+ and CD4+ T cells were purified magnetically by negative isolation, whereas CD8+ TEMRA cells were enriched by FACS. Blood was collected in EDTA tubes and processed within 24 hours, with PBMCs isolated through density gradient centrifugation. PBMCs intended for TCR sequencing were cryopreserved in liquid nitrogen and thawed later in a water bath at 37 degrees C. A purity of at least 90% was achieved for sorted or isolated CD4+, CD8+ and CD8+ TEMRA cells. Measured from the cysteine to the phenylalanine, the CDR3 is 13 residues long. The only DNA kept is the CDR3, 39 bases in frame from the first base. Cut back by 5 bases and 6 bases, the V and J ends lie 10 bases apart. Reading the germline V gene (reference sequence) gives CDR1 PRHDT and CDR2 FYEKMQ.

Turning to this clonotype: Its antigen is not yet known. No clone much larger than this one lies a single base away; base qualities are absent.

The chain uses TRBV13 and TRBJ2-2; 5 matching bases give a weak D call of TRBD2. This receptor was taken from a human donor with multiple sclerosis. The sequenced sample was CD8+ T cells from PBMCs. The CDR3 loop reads CASSPIGAGELFF. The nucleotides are TGTGCCAGCAGCCCTATCGGGGCCGGGGAGCTGTTTTTT.